What follows describes a single T cell receptor beta chain. Its antigen is not known. This specimen comes from a study of cytomegalovirus exposure and HLA in healthy donors. Study details: There were more than 350 genotyped donors. Of these, about 81% fell in the genetic ancestry cluster associated with self-reported Caucasian donors. Study-wide findings and caveats: Researchers reported in a later analysis that a missense DCLRE1C variant was tied to TCR beta V- and J-gene trimming. Available immune exposure information was restricted to CMV serostatus only.

The PCR had 60 Vbeta and 13 Jbeta primers. TCRdb's table, derived via immunoSEQ multiplex PCR, lists solely in-frame clones and lacks some. This table has roughly 100,000 clones, about four fifths appearing once. Germline V gene lookup returns CDR1 MNHEY and CDR2 SVGAGI. Trimming removed 6 bases from V and 14 bases from J; junction bases left unmatched: 13. The CDR3 has 15 residues. This clonotype was obtained from a man aged 40-50 years in good health and CMV-seronegative. This chain connects TRBV6-5 to TRBJ1-6; 10 nucleotides agree with TRBD1. What was sequenced was PBMCs. CDR3 residues: CASRPTGGPFSTLHF. The CDR3 nucleotides are TGTGCCAGCAGACCGACAGGGGGCCCCTTCTCGACCCTCCACTTT.